This TCR beta chain stems from a study of blood T cell repertoires in COVID-19. Study-level information: Spain, Italy and the United States supplied samples that represented acute and convalescent COVID-19. In each case, the material was cDNA or gDNA derived from T cells, B-cell-depleted T cells, or PBMCs.

Per germline, CDR1 LGHDT and CDR2 YNNKEL (reference sequence). Trimming cost V 7 bases and J 4 bases, with 16 bases left between them. The length of the CDR3 is 14 residues. Original data processing: It was from reference gene primer amplification that nucleated cell counts were estimated. Data came from immunoSEQ multiplex PCR; TCRdb stores just in-frame clones and leaves some out. Clone size and V and J calls were adopted from that table, with D and trimming inferred from the DNA. The sample has about 210,000 clones; 88% are singletons. This clone was seen only once. The receptor was derived from a man aged 18 to 29 with active or convalescent COVID-19. The genes are TRBV3-1 (or the pseudogene TRBV3-2) and TRBJ1-1; D is possibly TRBD1 (6 bases). The sample consisted of peripheral blood. The CDR3 loop is CASNPYQGSTEAFF. For the CDR3, the DNA is TGTGCCAGCAACCCCTACCAGGGGAGCACTGAAGCTTTCTTT.